These 21 T cell receptor beta chains were all obtained from the same sample, sequenced in a study of CD8+ T cells in alopecia areata. Described treatment: oral pan-JAK inhibitor, 5-10 mg twice daily. TCR sequencing used cDNA made by reverse transcription of extracted RNA. The protocol was immunoSEQ multiplex PCR, while the TCRdb copy is restricted to in-frame clones and leaves out a portion. This table holds some 200,000 clones, under 60% found once. The sequencing here drew on CD8+ T cells sorted from blood, taken at week 24, from a patient treated with tofacitinib. These receptors were obtained from a human donor with alopecia areata.

The chain recombines TRBV7-9 with TRBJ1-1; TRBD1 aligns across 7 bases. Germline V gives CDR1 SEHNR, CDR2 FQNEAQ (reference sequence). The CDR3 sequence is 15 residues long. J lost 1 base, V lost 8 bases, and 10 bases had no gene match. CDR3 nucleotides: TGTGCCAGCCTCAAAAGGACAGGCCAGAACACTGAAGCTTTCTTT. Translating gives CASLKRTGQNTEAFF.

The chain joins TRBV29-1 to TRBJ1-2, with D possibly being TRBD1 (5 bases). V lost 5 bases, J lost 7 bases, and 11 bases lay in between. The CDR3 runs 11 residues. The germline V gene encodes CDR1 SQVTM and CDR2 ANQGSEA. The CDR3 region has the DNA TGCAGCGTTAGGGGTGACGGTGGCTACACCTTC. This sequence encodes CSVRGDGGYTF.

The chain is built from TRBV6-1 and TRBJ2-3; D is unclear. This CDR3 is 16 amino acids long. The V gene lost 4 bases and the J gene lost 0 bases, with 14 bases spanning the gap. Germline loops: CDR1 MNHNS, CDR2 SASEGT. CDR3 sequence reads: CASSAAAAPSTDTQYF. CDR3 DNA: TGTGCCAGCAGTGCGGCGGCGGCCCCGAGCACAGATACGCAGTATTTT.

On this clone: The junction differs from germline at one of its ends, possibly a read error. The chain is built from TRBV6-5 and TRBJ1-4; D is perhaps TRBD1 (5 bases). CDR1 is MNHEY, CDR2 SVGAGI, per germline. The CDR3 is 12 residues long. Written as DNA, the CDR3 is TGTGCCATCAGTGAGGGGTTTGAAAAGCTGTTTTTT. It specifies CAISEGFEKLFF.

This clone was counted a few times. The chain has TRBV14 and TRBJ2-7; 9 bases fit TRBD1. This CDR3 comprises 14 residues. The ends lost 6 bases at V and 0 bases at J; junction bases unmatched: 3. Germline loops: CDR1 SGHDN, CDR2 FVKESK. For the CDR3, the DNA is TGTGCCAGCAGTGTGGGACAGGGCTCCTACGAGCAGTACTTC. It yields the protein CASSVGQGSYEQYF. Combining the CDR3 with reference TRBV14 and TRBJ2-7 gives the whole variable domain EAGVTQFPSHSVIEKGQTVTLRCDPISGHDNLYWYRRVMGKEIKFLLHFVKESKQDESGMPNNRFLAERTGGTYSTLKVQPAELEDSGVYFCASSVGQGSYEQYFGPGTRLTVT.

This clone was seen only a few times. The CDR3 reads CASSIGAGHNQPQHF. The CDR3 nucleotides are TGTGCCAGCAGCATCGGGGCAGGCCACAATCAGCCCCAGCATTTT. The chain combines TRBV6-5 with TRBJ1-5, with D tentatively TRBD1 (5 bases). Per the germline V gene, CDR1 is MNHEY and CDR2 is SVGAGI. The CDR3 sequence is 15 residues long. The germline V and J ends were trimmed by 6 bases and 3 bases, with 15 bases remaining between them.

The gene calls are TRBV30 and TRBJ2-2; 8 bases agree with TRBD2. J lost 9 bases, V lost 0 bases, and 9 bases had no gene match. The CDR3 is 15 amino acids. Germline values: CDR1 GTSNPN, CDR2 SVGIG (reference sequence). For the CDR3, the DNA is TGTGCCTGGAGTGTACTCGGGGGGGCCTTCAGGGAGCTGTTTTTT. Protein sequence: CAWSVLGGAFRELFF.

This clone was counted a few times. The rearrangement links TRBV29-1 to TRBJ1-1, with D unclear. Trimming cost V 3 bases and J 1 base, with 9 bases left between them. CDR1 SQVTM and CDR2 ANQGSEA come from the germline V gene. The CDR3 length is 13 residues. CDR3 coding DNA: TGCAGCGTTGACGGGCAGACGAACACTGAAGCTTTCTTT. Translated, it gives CSVDGQTNTEAFF.

The J gene is TRBJ2-7, the V gene TRBV6-5; TRBD1 agrees at 9 bases. The trim removed 3 bases at V and 4 bases at J, leaving 10 bases unmatched. This CDR3 spans 16 amino acids. Germline CDR1 is MNHEY and CDR2 is SVGAGI. The CDR3 nucleotides read TGTGCCAGCAGTTATGAGACAGGGGGTAACTTATACGAGCAGTACTTC. Protein: CASSYETGGNLYEQYF.

J is TRBJ2-1 and V is TRBV11-2, with D unclear. The CDR3 has 10 residues. The V end was cut by 3 bases, the J end by 6 bases, with 0 bases between. Germline loops: CDR1 SGHAT, CDR2 FQNNGV. The CDR3 is CASSFNEQFF. CDR3 bases: TGTGCCAGCAGCTTCAATGAGCAGTTCTTC.

The genes are TRBV7-9 and TRBJ2-3; a weak D match, TRBD2 (6 bases). In germline, CDR1 is SEHNR, CDR2 FQNEAQ (reference sequence). V was clipped by 2 bases and J by 1 base, with 10 bases between them. This CDR3 has 15 residues. CDR3 region: CASSLIWGGTDTQYF. The CDR3 DNA reads as TGTGCCAGCAGCTTAATTTGGGGGGGCACAGATACGCAGTATTTT. Drawing the rest from reference TRBV7-9 and TRBJ2-3, the complete variable domain is DTGVSQNPRHKITKRGQNVTFRCDPISEHNRLYWYRQTLGQGPEFLTYFQNEAQLEKSRLLSDRFSAERPKGSFSTLEIQRTEQGDSAMYLCASSLIWGGTDTQYFGPGTRLTVL.

The V call is TRBV14, the J call TRBJ1-1; D may be TRBD1 (6 bases). The germline gives CDR1 SGHDN, CDR2 FVKESK. The CDR3 spans 14 residues. The V end was cut by 1 base, the J end by 4 bases, with 10 bases between. The CDR3 loop is CASSQVRGRTEAFF. CDR3 in DNA: TGTGCCAGCAGCCAAGTCAGGGGCCGCACTGAAGCTTTCTTT.

This chain uses TRBV15 with TRBJ1-4; a weak D match, TRBD1 (5 bases). Trimming shortened V by 5 bases and J by 3 bases, and 13 bases separated the two germline ends. This CDR3 region has 15 residues. Germline V gene lookup returns CDR1 LNHNV and CDR2 YYDKDF (reference sequence). CDR3 in DNA: TGTGCCACCAGCCCCCTTGGGGCGTCTAATGAAAAACTGTTTTTT. Encoded protein: CATSPLGASNEKLFF.

V is TRBV15 and J is TRBJ1-5; 9 bases map to TRBD1. This CDR3 contains 18 residues. The ends lost 3 bases at V and 0 bases at J; junction bases unmatched: 9. The germline V gene has CDR1 LNHNV and CDR2 YYDKDF (reference sequence). The CDR3 DNA is TGTGCCACCAGCAGGGACAGGGGACGATCTTATAGCAATCAGCCCCAGCATTTT. The encoded protein is CATSRDRGRSYSNQPQHF.

The V and J genes are TRBV12-5 and TRBJ2-7; D ambiguous. Germline CDR1 and CDR2: LGHNT and FRNRAP. Trimming stripped 6 bases from V and 4 bases from J, with 10 bases between. This CDR3 has 12 amino acids. The CDR3 is CASGRISYEQYF. The DNA for the CDR3 is TGTGCTAGTGGCCGGATCTCTTACGAGCAGTACTTC.

V usage is TRBV12-5 and J usage is TRBJ1-5; D unclear. The germline V gene has CDR1 LGHNT and CDR2 FRNRAP. V was shortened by 6 bases and J by 5 bases, with 5 bases between the two germline ends. This CDR3 is built from 11 residues. The CDR3 loop reads CASGMHQPQHF. CDR3 nucleotides: TGTGCTAGTGGGATGCATCAGCCCCAGCATTTT.

The chain links TRBV19 to TRBJ2-3; D is unclear. V lost 8 bases and J lost 2, with 5 bases in between. The CDR3 has 11 residues. CDR1 is LNHDA and CDR2 is SQIVND in the germline V gene (reference sequence). In DNA, the CDR3 is TGTGCCAGTCAATACACAGATACGCAGTATTTT. Amino acids: CASQYTDTQYF.

CDR3 in amino acids: CAISEGGLMNTEAFF. The CDR3 DNA sequence: TGTGCCATCAGTGAGGGGGGGTTAATGAACACTGAAGCTTTCTTT. The V gene is TRBV10-3, the J gene TRBJ1-1; D is possibly TRBD1 (5 bases). The CDR3 is 15 residues long. Trimming took off 2 bases at V and 0 bases at J, with 10 bases between the two ends. The germline gives CDR1 ENHRY, CDR2 SYGVKD.

The chain combines TRBV11-2 with TRBJ1-6; 9 bases agree with TRBD1. CDR1 SGHAT and CDR2 FQNNGV come from the germline V gene. The junction had 5 bases not matched to a gene; V was cut back by 5 bases and J by 3 bases. The CDR3 is made up of 16 amino acids. The CDR3 nucleotides read TGTGCCAGCAGCCGCGGGACAGGGTTCTATAATTCACCCCTCCACTTT. This encodes CASSRGTGFYNSPLHF.

In its sample, this clone was seen once. The chain combines TRBV11-2 with TRBJ1-2; TRBD1 is a possible D gene (6 bases). Germline loops: CDR1 SGHAT, CDR2 FQNNGV. The length of the CDR3 is 15 residues. V was trimmed by 0 bases and J by 4 bases, leaving 12 bases between them. The CDR3: CASSLDRGWVYGYTF. DNA for the CDR3: TGTGCCAGCAGCTTAGACAGGGGTTGGGTCTATGGCTACACCTTC.

The rearrangement uses TRBV5-1 and TRBJ2-5; weak D call: TRBD2 (6 bases). The CDR3 covers 13 residues. Germline CDR1 is SGHRS and CDR2 is YFSETQ. V lost 4 bases, J lost 5 bases, and 12 bases lay in between. CDR3 in amino acids: CASSHGGSETQYF. The CDR3 bases are TGCGCCAGCAGCCACGGGGGTTCGGAGACCCAGTACTTC.